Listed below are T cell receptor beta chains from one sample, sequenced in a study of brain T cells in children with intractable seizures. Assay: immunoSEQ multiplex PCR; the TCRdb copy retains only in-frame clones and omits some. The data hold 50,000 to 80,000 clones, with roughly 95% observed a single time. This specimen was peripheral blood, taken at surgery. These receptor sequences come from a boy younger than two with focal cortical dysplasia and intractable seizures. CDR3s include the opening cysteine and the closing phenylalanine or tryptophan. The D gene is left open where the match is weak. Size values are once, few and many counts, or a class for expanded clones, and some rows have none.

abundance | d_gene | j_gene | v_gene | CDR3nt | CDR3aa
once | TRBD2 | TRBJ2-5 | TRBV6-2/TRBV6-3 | TGTGCCAGCAGTCGGATAGCGGGAGGGAAAGAGACCCAGTACTTC | CASSRIAGGKETQYF
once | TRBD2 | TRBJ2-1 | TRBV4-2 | TGTGCCAGCAGCCAAGTCCACCTAGCGGGGGGGCTGAATGAGCAGTTCTTC | CASSQVHLAGGLNEQFF
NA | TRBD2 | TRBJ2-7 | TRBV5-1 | TGCGCCAGCAGCCCAGGACTAGCAAGCCACGAGCAGTACTTC | CASSPGLASHEQYF
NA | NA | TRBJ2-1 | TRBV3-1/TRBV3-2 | TGTGCCAGCAGCCAAGGGGGCTCGCTGGACAACAATGAGCAGTTCTTC | CASSQGGSLDNNEQFF
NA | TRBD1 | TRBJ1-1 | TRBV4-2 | TGTGCCAGCAGCCGCAACTACAGGGGCGGCACTGAAGCTTTCTTT | CASSRNYRGGTEAFF
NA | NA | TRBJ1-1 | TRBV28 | TGTGCCAGCAGTTTCCCCGGGGAGAACACTGAAGCTTTCTTT | CASSFPGENTEAFF
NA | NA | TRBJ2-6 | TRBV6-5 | TGTGCCAGCAGTAGTTCGGGGGCCAACGTCCTGACTTTC | CASSSSGANVLTF
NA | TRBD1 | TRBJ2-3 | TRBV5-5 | TGTGCCAGCAGCTTGGGGATGTACCCGGGACAGTCAGATACGCAGTATTTT | CASSLGMYPGQSDTQYF
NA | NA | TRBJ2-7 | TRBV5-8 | TGTGCCAGCAGCGCGTATCAGGAGCCCTACGAGCAGTACTTC | CASSAYQEPYEQYF
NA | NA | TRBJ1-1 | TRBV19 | TGTGCCAGTAGTAGCCTTTTGCACACTGAAGCTTTCTTT | CASSSLLHTEAFF
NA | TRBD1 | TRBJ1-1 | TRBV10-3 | TGTGCCATCAGTACAGGGGGGACTGAAGCTTTCTTT | CAISTGGTEAFF
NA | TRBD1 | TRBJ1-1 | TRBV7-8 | TGTGCCAGCAGATATAACAGGGGGTCGACCACTGAAGCTTTCTTT | CASRYNRGSTTEAFF
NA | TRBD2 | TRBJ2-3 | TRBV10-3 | TGTGCCATCAAGCGGGGGCCCACAGATACGCAGTATTTT | CAIKRGPTDTQYF
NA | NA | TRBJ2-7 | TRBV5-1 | TGCGCCAGCAGCTTTAATTCCTACGAGCAGTACTTC | CASSFNSYEQYF
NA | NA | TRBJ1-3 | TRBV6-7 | TGTGCCAGAAAAGAGAGCTCTGGAAACACCATATATTTT | CARKESSGNTIYF
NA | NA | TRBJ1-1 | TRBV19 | TGTGCCAGTAGTATCGGCTACGACCAAGCCAGCACTGAAGCTTTCTTT | CASSIGYDQASTEAFF
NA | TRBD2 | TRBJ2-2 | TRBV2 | TGTGCCAGCAACTTACCAGCGGGGACCGGGGAGCTGTTTTTT | CASNLPAGTGELFF
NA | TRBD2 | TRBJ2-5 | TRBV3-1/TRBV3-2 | TGTGCCAGCAGCCAGGGGACTATTCAAGAGACCCAGTACTTC | CASSQGTIQETQYF
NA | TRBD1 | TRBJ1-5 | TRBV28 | TGTGCCAGCAGTGCGACAGGGGGCCCCCATCAGCCCCAGCATTTT | CASSATGGPHQPQHF
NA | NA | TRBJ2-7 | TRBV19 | TGTGCCAGTAGTAGTGTCCGGGGAACCGGCGCCTACGAGCAGTACTTC | CASSSVRGTGAYEQYF
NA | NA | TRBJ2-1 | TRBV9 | TGTGCCAGCAGCCCTCAGGGGAGGGCCTACAATGAGCAGTTCTTC | CASSPQGRAYNEQFF
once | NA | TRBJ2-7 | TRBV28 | TGTGCCAGCACCGACTCGGCCGCCTCCTACGAGCAGTACTTC | CASTDSAASYEQYF
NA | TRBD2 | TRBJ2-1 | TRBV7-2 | TGTGCCAGCAGCTTAGGACTAGCGGGAGGTCCTGAGCAGTTCTTC | CASSLGLAGGPEQFF
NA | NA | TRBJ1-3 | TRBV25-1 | TGTGCCAGCAGTGGATACCGGGACAACTCTGGAAACACCATATATTTT | CASSGYRDNSGNTIYF
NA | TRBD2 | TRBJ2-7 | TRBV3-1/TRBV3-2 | TGTGCCAGCAGCCACTCCGGGACTAGCGGGGGCTACGAGCAGTACTTC | CASSHSGTSGGYEQYF
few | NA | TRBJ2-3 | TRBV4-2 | TGTGCCAGCAGCCAAGAGAAGCGGAGCACAGATACGCAGTATTTT | CASSQEKRSTDTQYF
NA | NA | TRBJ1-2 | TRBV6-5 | TGTGCCAGCAGTCAGGGACCCTATGGCTACACCTTC | CASSQGPYGYTF
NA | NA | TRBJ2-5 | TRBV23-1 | TGCGCCAGCAGTCAATCGTCGGCAGGTCAAGAGACCCAGTACTTC | CASSQSSAGQETQYF
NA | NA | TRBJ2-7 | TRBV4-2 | TGTGCCAGCAGCCAAGATAGGGGGGGGACCCTCGAGCAGTACTTC | CASSQDRGGTLEQYF
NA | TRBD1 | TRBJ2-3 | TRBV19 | TGTGCCAGTAGTTCTTTGAGGGAGACAGGGGTCACAGATACGCAGTATTTT | CASSSLRETGVTDTQYF
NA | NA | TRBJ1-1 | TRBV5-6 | TGTGCCAGCAGCTCAATAGTTGGGTCTTCGGCAACTGAAGCTTTCTTT | CASSSIVGSSATEAFF
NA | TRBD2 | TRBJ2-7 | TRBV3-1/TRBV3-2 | TGTGCCAGCAGTTCTCTAGCGGGAAAATCCTACGAGCAGTACTTC | CASSSLAGKSYEQYF
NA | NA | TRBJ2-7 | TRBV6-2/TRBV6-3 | TGTGCCAGCAGTTACTTCTTCGACCCCTACGAGCAGTACTTC | CASSYFFDPYEQYF
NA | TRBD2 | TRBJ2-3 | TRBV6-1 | TGTGCCAGCAGTGAGGTAGCGGGAGGAAGTACAGATACGCAGTATTTT | CASSEVAGGSTDTQYF
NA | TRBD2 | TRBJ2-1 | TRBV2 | TGTGCCAGCAGGAGGACTAGCGGTTACAATGAGCAGTTCTTC | CASRRTSGYNEQFF
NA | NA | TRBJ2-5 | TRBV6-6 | TGTGCCAGCAGTTACTCGTGGGTAGAGACCCAGTACTTC | CASSYSWVETQYF
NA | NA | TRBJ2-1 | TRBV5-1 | TGCGCCAGCAGCTTGGATTCTTCCAATGAGCAGTTCTTC | CASSLDSSNEQFF
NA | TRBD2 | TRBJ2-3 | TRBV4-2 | TGTGCCAGCAGCCATCGGGACTACCCCACAGATACGCAGTATTTT | CASSHRDYPTDTQYF
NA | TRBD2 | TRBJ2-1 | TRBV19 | TGTGCCAGTACGGGACTAGCGGGGGAAAATGAGCAGTTCTTC | CASTGLAGENEQFF
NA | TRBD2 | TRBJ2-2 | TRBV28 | TGTGCCAGTCGACTCCGGGACTACCCCATCACCGGGGAGCTGTTTTTT | CASRLRDYPITGELFF
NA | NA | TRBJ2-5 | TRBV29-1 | TGCAGCGTTGACTGGGAGACCCAGTACTTC | CSVDWETQYF
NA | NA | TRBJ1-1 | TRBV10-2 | TGCGCCAGCAACGGACAGAAGAACACTGAAGCTTTCTTT | CASNGQKNTEAFF
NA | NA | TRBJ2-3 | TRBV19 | TGTGCCAGTAGTACCACAGGGCCAGATACGCAGTATTTT | CASSTTGPDTQYF
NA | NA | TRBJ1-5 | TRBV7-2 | TGTGCCAGCAGCCCATTGGGGGGACATAGCAATCAGCCCCAGCATTTT | CASSPLGGHSNQPQHF
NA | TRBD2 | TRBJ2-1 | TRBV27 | TGTGCCAGCCAGGGACTAGCGGGAGCGAATGAGCAGTTCTTC | CASQGLAGANEQFF
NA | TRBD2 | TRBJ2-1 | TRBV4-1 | TGCGCCAGCAGCCAACTTCTAGCGGGGGGCCATGAGCAGTTCTTC | CASSQLLAGGHEQFF
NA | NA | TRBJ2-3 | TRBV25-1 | TGTGCCAGCAGTGATGTAGAAGGCTTGACAGATACGCAGTATTTT | CASSDVEGLTDTQYF
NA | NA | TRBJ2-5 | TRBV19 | TGTGCCAGTATGTCATTGGGGGCGCGGGAGACCCAGTACTTC | CASMSLGARETQYF
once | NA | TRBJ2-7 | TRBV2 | TGTGCCAGCAGTGAGAGCAGGGGAGTCTACGAGCAGTACTTC | CASSESRGVYEQYF
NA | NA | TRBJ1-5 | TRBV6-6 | TGTGCCAGCAGTTACTCGACGGATCGGTTGCCGCATTTT | CASSYSTDRLPHF
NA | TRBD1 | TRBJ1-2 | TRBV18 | TGTGCCAGCTCACCACCGGTAACAGGGGGCATCGATGGCTACACCTTC | CASSPPVTGGIDGYTF
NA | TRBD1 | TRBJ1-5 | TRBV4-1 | TGCGCCAGCAGCCAAGAGACAGGGGGCGGTCAGCCCCAGCATTTT | CASSQETGGGQPQHF
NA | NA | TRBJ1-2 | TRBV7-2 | TGTGCCAGCACCCAGACGGCGGCAGCCCTTAGTGGCTACACCTTC | CASTQTAAALSGYTF
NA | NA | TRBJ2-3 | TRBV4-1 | TGCGCCAGCAGCCAAGATTTTCCGGGCACAGATACGCAGTATTTT | CASSQDFPGTDTQYF
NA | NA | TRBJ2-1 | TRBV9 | TGTGCCAGCAGCGTAGGACTAGCCTACAATGAGCAGTTCTTC | CASSVGLAYNEQFF
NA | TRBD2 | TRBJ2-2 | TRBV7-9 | TGTGCCAGCAGCCGGAGCGGGGGCGTCACCGGGGAGCTGTTTTTT | CASSRSGGVTGELFF
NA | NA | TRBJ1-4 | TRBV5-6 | TGTGCCAGCAGCCTGTTGGTCGGGGGGCGCAATGAAAAACTGTTTTTT | CASSLLVGGRNEKLFF
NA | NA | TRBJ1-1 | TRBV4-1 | TGCGCCAGCAGCCCGCAAGTAGGGTCAGTGAACACTGAAGCTTTCTTT | CASSPQVGSVNTEAFF
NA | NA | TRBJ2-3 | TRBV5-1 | TGCGCCAGCAGCTTGGAAGTGGAAGCTGGCACAGATACGCAGTATTTT | CASSLEVEAGTDTQYF
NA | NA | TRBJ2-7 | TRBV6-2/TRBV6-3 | TGTGCCAGCAGTTACTCAGGCTCTATCGAGCAGTACTTC | CASSYSGSIEQYF